Below, one T cell receptor (beta chain) is given with its context. The sample belongs to a study of blood T cell repertoires in COVID-19. In the study overall: Italy, Spain and the United States were the sources of the convalescent and acute COVID-19 samples. T cells, B-cell-depleted T cells, or PBMCs provided the cDNA or gDNA that served as material.

CDR3 size: 12 residues. Germline CDR1 is LNHDA and CDR2 is SQIVND (reference sequence). Trimming took 5 bases from V and 4 from J, leaving 6 bases between them. In the authors' workflow: Researchers report that nucleated cell counts were estimated from reference gene primer amplification. This table comes from immunoSEQ multiplex PCR, and its TCRdb copy is limited to in-frame clones, with some not included. The DNA was the basis for D and trimming; V, J and clone size are from that table. Here the sample spans just over 25,000 clones, 85% to 90% being singletons. This clonotype originated in a human donor in a cohort sampled during active COVID-19. The gene calls are TRBV19 and TRBJ2-1; D not resolved. The specimen was peripheral blood. The CDR3 coding sequence is TGTGCCAGTAGTGGGCAGTACAATGAGCAGTTCTTC. It translates to CASSGQYNEQFF.